This T cell receptor (beta chain) was sequenced during a study of T cells after yellow fever vaccination. This clonotype appeared a few times. Its antigen remains unidentified. The TCR cDNA carried a universal primer site and UMIs from 5'RACE template switching. TCRdb fed the 5' RACE reads into MiXCR, producing one record per CDR3 protein. The data hold about 580,000 distinct CDR3 sequences, with about 17% observed a single time. Trimming shortened V by 0 bases and J by 2 bases, and 23 bases separated the two germline ends. Germline V lookup: CDR1 LGHNA, CDR2 YSLEER. This CDR3 is built from 20 residues. Overall study results and limits: Clones from primary vaccination mostly reappeared after the booster (approximately 96% CD4, approximately 91% CD8). Compared with primary, the secondary response was weaker and peaked at day 5, not 15. Clonotypes appearing in both CD4 and CD8 compartments existed, and their share was small.

The chain combines TRBV4-3 with TRBJ1-5; D might be TRBD1 (6 bases). The TCR originated in a man younger than 30 who received the YFV17D yellow fever vaccine. Here the sequenced sample was PBMCs, taken around 5 days after the first yellow fever vaccination. The CDR3: CASSQETGPSPLVCNQPQHF. CDR3 bases: TGCGCCAGCAGCCAAGAAACAGGGCCTTCACCCCTTGTCTGCAATCAGCCCCAGCATTTT.